This TCR beta chain was recovered during a study of cytomegalovirus exposure and HLA in healthy donors (dated by TCRdb to 2017 to 2019). Regarding the research as a whole: According to an earlier analysis of 587 of the donors, about 179 million T cells yielded roughly 110 million unique TCR beta sequences and 276 Gb of sequence data. Approximately 310 gigabases of sequencing data and approximately 80 million unique TCR sequences were included in an early release covering 500 to 750 HLA-typed donors. Of the roughly 390 genotyped donors, over 65% fell in the genetic ancestry cluster associated with self-reported Caucasian donors. The study was designed to test whether signatures of past pathogen exposure could be identified by cataloging public T cell receptors. The T cell repertoires of about 700 subjects were profiled by immunosequencing and related to cytomegalovirus serostatus. Along with the approximately 650-subject first cohort, a separate validation cohort of over a hundred different subjects was used. To predict cytomegalovirus infection status, the study brought together high-throughput TCR immunosequencing, statistical association of individual TCRs with disease status, and machine learning. A later analysis re-analyzed previously published TCR beta repertoires from 666 donors and added high-resolution HLA genotyping to study TCR occurrence patterns. Rather than using new phenotypic data, the later analysis identified candidate immune exposures from TCR beta sequences and from how often those sequences occurred across donors. To decide whether each TCR beta V gene segment behaved as functional or pseudogenic, an earlier analysis of 587 of the donors relied on high-throughput TCR beta sequencing. Donor age, sex, ethnicity and CMV serostatus were compiled alongside the repertoire data. A later genetic analysis used genome-wide SNP genotypes for about 65% of the roughly 700 donors, treating that subset as a discovery cohort. All discovery cohort repertoires had been generated on a single sequencing platform. HLA typing covered class I and class II loci at four-digit resolution. Typing coverage varied by locus: roughly 629-640 donors for A, B, C, DRB1 and DQB1; about 520 for DQA1; 600 to 610 for DPA1; some 470 for DPB1. Four to six DR-DQ haplotypes were handled as single units for association and clustering, since linkage in the cohort was strong. Among a few hundred genotyped donors of the cohort, an average of roughly 240,000 unique TCR beta nucleotide sequences were sequenced per donor, around 20% of them non-productive.

This clone was counted only a few times. Its antigen is currently not known. No qualities accompany the bases; no much larger clone lies one base away. The library was prepared using the immunoSEQ multiplex PCR assay. For the multiplex PCR, a mixture combining 60 forward primers for TCR Vbeta segments and 13 reverse primers for TCR Jbeta segments was used. Amplification of the CDR3 region of rearranged TCR beta genes was performed with a multiplex PCR assay on genomic DNA. Amplified TCR beta libraries were sequenced as 87-base-pair reads on the Illumina HiSeq System. In the original analysis: In a later analysis, roughly 80 million unique TCR beta chains were counted across the roughly 610 repertoires, and around 10 million of these chains were shared by at least two donors. Raw reads were error-corrected and collapsed into unique sequences with a nearest-neighbor algorithm that merged closely related sequences to remove PCR and sequencing errors. Alignment of CDR3 sequences to IMGT reference sequences was used to assign V, D and J gene segments. Each retained sequence needed at least a six-nucleotide match to both a V gene segment and a J gene segment. Rearrangements were classified as productive when the CDR3 lacked stop codons and remained in frame with V and J, and all other rearrangements were classified as non-productive. CDR3 was defined by IMGT convention, running from the second conserved V-encoded cysteine to the conserved J-encoded phenylalanine. Sequences without an unambiguous match to a single V gene segment were excluded from the earlier analysis of a few hundred of the donors. In an earlier analysis of a few hundred of the donors, a V segment was called functional when productive rearrangements were above 56.7%, and segregating when the standard deviation between donors exceeded 5%. A statistical classification framework was built for diagnosing cytomegalovirus status from the catalog of TCR beta chain sequences. V and J gene assignment, in a later analysis, came from comparing TCR nucleotide sequences with IMGT/GENE-DB human TR gene sequences. The TCRdist pipeline was used in a later analysis to assign CDR3 sequences and most-parsimonious VDJ recombination scenarios. In a later analysis, each TCR beta chain was defined by its CDR3 amino acid sequence together with its V-gene family, and reads lacking a unique V-gene family were excluded. In a later analysis, a few hundred highly shared, low-generation-probability nucleotide sequences were removed to address suspected cross-contamination and a sequencing artifact. In a later analysis, a clonal expansion index for each public chain was calculated from normalized within-repertoire ranks of inferred template counts. In a later analysis, generation probabilities were computed with a VDJ recombination model fitted to out-of-frame rearrangements, and the resulting probabilities were checked against IGoR. In a later analysis, TCR-TCR, TCR-HLA and TCR-CMV co-occurrence was scored with hypergeometric tests, and a repertoire-size bias correction was applied to TCR pairs. In a later analysis, false discovery rates were estimated by permuting HLA or CMV assignments 20 times. In a later analysis, co-occurring TCRs were grouped using DBSCAN, with TCRdist sequence similarity added in when clustering inside HLA-allele-positive subsets. For co-occurrence clustering, repertoires with fewer than 30,000 or more than 120,000 public chains were excluded, along with roughly 5 repertoires with anomalous nucleotide sharing. Held by TCRdb, this immuneACCESS table contains in-frame sequences only and omits some clones. Under half of the omission traces to an unresolved V gene where checked; the cause of the rest is unknown. That table furnishes V, J and clone size, whereas the DNA furnished D and trimming. The table for this sample lists roughly 100,000 clones; approximately 73% of them were counted only once. The ten largest clonotypes hold approximately 10% of the sample.

The CDR3 spans 15 residues, from the cysteine through the phenylalanine. Of all the DNA, just the CDR3 is kept, 45 bases in frame from base 1. Trimmed from V: 6 bases; trimmed from J: 0 bases; junction bases lacking a gene match: 6. In the germline V gene (reference sequence), CDR1 corresponds to MNHEY and CDR2 to SMNVEV. The cohort consisted of 600 to 700 healthy bone marrow donors. At the time of sampling, all cohort members were nominally healthy, though unrecorded immune exposures were likely present. The donor tested CMV seropositive and was one of the 289 seropositive cohort members. A peripheral blood sample was provided by each donor, and peripheral blood mononuclear cells were used for TCR beta sequencing. Genomic DNA was extracted from the blood cell samples with the Qiagen DNeasy Blood Extraction Kit. Results the study describes overall, beyond this receptor: According to a later analysis, TCR association rates differed among HLA loci, with DRB1 alleles showing the most associated TCRs and HLA-C alleles showing the fewest. When HLA alleles, especially DR and DQ, strongly co-occurred, attributing TCR associations to individual alleles was difficult. The only immune exposure information available for the cohort was CMV serostatus. A later analysis found that HLA-associated TCR beta chains were more clonally expanded and had lower generation probabilities than equally common non-associated chains. An association between a missense DCLRE1C variant and V-gene and J-gene trimming of TCR beta chains was found in a later genetic analysis and replicated in an independent cohort. The study listed approximately 150 TCR beta chains as associated with cytomegalovirus. Across donors, most TCR sequences were observed very rarely, whereas some public TCRs were present in many individuals. In an earlier analysis of approximately 590 of the donors, most TCR beta V segments appeared in productive rearrangements about 90% or about 30% of the time, broadly matching IMGT annotations. According to the authors, the approach could potentially be generalized to other disease states and immunological phenotypes. In this cohort, only TCR beta chains were sequenced, and detectable features were limited by the absence of alpha or paired-chain data. In vitro tests confirmed that a few of the cytomegalovirus-associated TCR beta chains recognize cytomegalovirus antigens. In a later analysis, most CMV-associated TCR beta chains were found to appear HLA-restricted, with HLA associations seemingly driven largely by CMV exposure. According to a later genetic analysis, donors in an Asian-associated ancestry cluster had fewer N-insertions in productive TCRs than the approximately 630-donor mean. At a false discovery rate of 0.05, a later analysis linked around 15,000 TCR beta sequences to specific HLA alleles. According to a later analysis, parvovirus B19, influenza, CMV and Epstein-Barr virus appeared linked to several top co-occurrence clusters. The earlier analysis of a few hundred of the donors excluded approximately 17 rarely observed V segments, including chromosome 9 orphons, because counts were too low. The sequencing pipeline was judged likely to have produced a cluster of highly shared sequence variants as a technical artifact. Correlated functional status among segregating V segments might reflect linkage disequilibrium, but an unknown experimental factor could not be ruled out. Because the 87-base-pair reads could not distinguish some IMGT-functional V segments, including TRBV6-2 and TRBV6-3, those segments were excluded. Presence/absence analyses assumed roughly uniform sequencing depth across donors, an assumption that may not hold. The classifier was reported to diagnose cytomegalovirus status with high specificity and sensitivity in both the original cohort and the validation cohort. A further reported finding was that TCR beta sequences accurately predicted the HLA-A and HLA-B alleles for most subjects in the first cohort. Because some donors lacked HLA typing at each locus, the association tests relied only on the typed subset.

The clonotype was recovered from a woman under 30 in good health and CMV-seropositive. The sample comprised PBMCs. The V and J genes are TRBV27 and TRBJ1-1, with 8 bases aligning to TRBD1. CDR3 loop: CASRDRVLMNTEAFF. The sequenced DNA: TGTGCCAGCAGGGACAGGGTACTCATGAACACTGAAGCTTTCTTT.